This T cell receptor (beta chain) was retrieved from a study of cytomegalovirus exposure and HLA in healthy donors. 13 Jbeta primers and 60 Vbeta primers were used for the PCR. Assay used: immunoSEQ multiplex PCR; TCRdb lists only in-frame clones, some missing. Here the sample spans about 190,000 clones, around four fifths being singletons. Note on this clone: Its antigen is still unknown.

The CDR3 extends over 14 amino acids. The V end lost 4 bases, the J end lost 2 bases, and 11 bases lay between the germline ends. CDR1 MNHNS and CDR2 SASEGT come from the germline V gene. Study-level points and caveats: In an earlier analysis, about 87% or about 30%: the productive usage of most TCR beta V segments. The study reported that TCR beta sequences accurately predicted HLA-A and HLA-B alleles in most subjects. The study put 150 to 200 TCR beta chains on its list as cytomegalovirus-associated.

The J gene is TRBJ1-2, the V gene TRBV6-1; tentative D call: TRBD1 (5 bases). The sequence was collected from a woman between 40 and 55 years old in good health and CMV-seronegative. The sample comprised PBMCs. The CDR3 region is CASSARQINYGYTF. DNA for the CDR3: TGTGCCAGCAGTGCCCGACAGATCAACTATGGCTACACCTTC.